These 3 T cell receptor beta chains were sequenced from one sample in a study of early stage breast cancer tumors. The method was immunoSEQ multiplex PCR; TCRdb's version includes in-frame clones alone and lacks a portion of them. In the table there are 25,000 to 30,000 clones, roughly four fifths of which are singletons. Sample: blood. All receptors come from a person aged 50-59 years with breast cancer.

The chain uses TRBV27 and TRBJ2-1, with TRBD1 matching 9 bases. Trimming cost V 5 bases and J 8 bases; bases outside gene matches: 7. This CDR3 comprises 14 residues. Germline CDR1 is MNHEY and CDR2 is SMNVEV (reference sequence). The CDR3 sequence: CASSLLTGGDEQFF. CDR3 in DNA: TGTGCCAGCAGTCTCCTGACAGGGGGGGATGAGCAGTTCTTC.

The CDR3 here is CASSLQGGASEKLFF. The CDR3, as DNA: TGTGCCAGCAGCTTACAGGGGGGGGCTTCGGAAAAACTGTTTTTT. J is TRBJ1-4 and V is TRBV7-2, with 7 positions matching TRBD1. V lost 2 bases, J lost 8 bases, and 8 bases stayed unmatched. Germline values: CDR1 SGHTA, CDR2 FQGNSA. The CDR3 spans 15 residues.

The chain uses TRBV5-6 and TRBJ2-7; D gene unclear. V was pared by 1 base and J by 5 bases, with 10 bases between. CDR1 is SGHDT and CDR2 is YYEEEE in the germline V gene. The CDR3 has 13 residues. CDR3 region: CASSLIPRNEQYF. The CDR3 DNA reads TGTGCCAGCAGCTTGATTCCACGTAACGAGCAGTACTTC. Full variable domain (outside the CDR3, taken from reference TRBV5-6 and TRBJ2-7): DAGVTQSPTHLIKTRGQQVTLRCSPKSGHDTVSWYQQALGQGPQFIFQYYEEEERQRGNFPDRFSGHQFPNYSSELNVNALLLGDSALYLCASSLIPRNEQYFGPGTRLTVT.